A selection of T cell receptor beta chains follows, all from one sample in a study of CD8 T cells in ankylosing spondylitis. TCRdb fed the 5' RACE reads into MiXCR, producing one record per CDR3 protein. The sample lists about 500,000 distinct CDR3 sequences, 5.3% seen once, with under 4.5% in the top ten. The material sequenced was blood, either unsorted or a sorted T cell fraction (not recorded which). The source is a male donor with ankylosing spondylitis. The CDR3 runs from the conserved cysteine through the conserved F or W. A D gene is named only where the DNA matches it firmly. The size of a clone is reported for some rows only, either as once, few or many, or as a class for expanded clones.

clone size | J gene | V gene | D gene | CDR3 protein | CDR3 DNA
many | TRBJ2-1 | TRBV9 | NA | CASSSSRTAYYNEQFF | TGTGCCAGCAGCTCTAGTAGGACAGCATACTACAATGAGCAGTTCTTC
many | TRBJ1-1 | TRBV6-2/TRBV6-3 | NA | CASSYSQGGTEAFF | TGTGCCAGCAGTTACTCGCAGGGAGGCACTGAAGCTTTCTTT
many | TRBJ2-5 | TRBV28 | TRBD2 | CASSLQRGGSETQYF | TGTGCCAGCAGTTTACAGCGGGGGGGCTCTGAGACCCAGTACTTC
NA | TRBJ1-1 | TRBV18 | NA | CASSAFRAANTEAFF | TGTGCCAGCTCCGCCTTCCGGGCAGCGAACACTGAAGCTTTCTTT
many | TRBJ2-7 | TRBV5-1 | TRBD2 | CASSLASGVTYEQYF | TGCGCCAGCAGCTTAGCTAGCGGCGTTACCTACGAGCAGTACTTC
NA | TRBJ2-7 | TRBV7-3 | TRBD2 | CASSTSGGENEQYF | TGTGCCAGCAGCACTAGCGGGGGCGAAAACGAGCAGTACTTC
many | TRBJ1-1 | TRBV4-2 | NA | CASSPRGTSAEAFF | TGTGCCAGCAGCCCAAGGGGAACCTCGGCTGAAGCTTTCTTT
few | TRBJ2-6 | TRBV2 | NA | CASRPQGYVLTF | TGTGCCAGCAGGCCTCAGGGGTACGTCCTGACTTTC
NA | TRBJ2-5 | TRBV14 | TRBD1 | CASRGQGGETQYF | TGTGCCAGCAGGGGACAGGGAGGAGAGACCCAGTACTTC
once | TRBJ2-1 | TRBV5-8 | NA | CDCSLANWPTGPKQFF | TGTGACTGCAGCTTGGCTAACTGGCCCACGGGACCCAAGCAGTTCTTC
many | TRBJ2-3 | TRBV7-9 | NA | CASSLAWPPDTQYF | TGTGCCAGCAGCTTAGCCTGGCCCCCAGATACGCAGTATTTT
many | TRBJ2-7 | TRBV7-9 | NA | CASSPWDLYEQYF | TGTGCCAGCAGCCCTTGGGACTTATACGAGCAGTACTTC
NA | TRBJ2-1 | TRBV6-1 | TRBD2 | CASSRREVLNEQFF | TGTGCCAGCAGTAGGCGGGAGGTTCTCAATGAGCAGTTCTTC
many | TRBJ2-1 | TRBV12-3/TRBV12-4 | TRBD2 | CASRFVSGGNEQFF | TGTGCCAGCAGATTCGTTAGCGGGGGGAATGAGCAGTTCTTC
many | TRBJ2-7 | TRBV4-1 | NA | CASSHIRAETREQYF | TGCGCCAGCAGCCATATAAGGGCCGAGACCCGGGAGCAGTACTTC
many | TRBJ2-4 | TRBV20-1 | NA | CSALRGDIQYF | TGCAGTGCTCTACGGGGAGACATTCAGTACTTC
many | TRBJ2-1 | TRBV7-2 | NA | CASSLTIVDEQFF | TGTGCCAGCAGCTTAACGATAGTCGATGAGCAGTTCTTC
many | TRBJ2-7 | TRBV12-3/TRBV12-4 | TRBD2 | CASSALAGPPYEQYF | TGTGCCAGCAGCGCCCTAGCGGGCCCCCCCTACGAGCAGTACTTC
many | TRBJ2-5 | TRBV7-2 | NA | CASSLDRALETQYF | TGTGCCAGCAGCTTAGACAGGGCCCTGGAGACCCAGTACTTC
many | TRBJ2-2 | TRBV4-1 | NA | CASSHGPLRAGELFF | TGCGCCAGCAGCCACGGACCTCTTAGAGCCGGGGAGCTGTTTTTT
NA | TRBJ2-7 | TRBV6-1 | TRBD1 | CASRSRTGISSYEQYF | TGTGCCAGCCGATCCCGGACAGGGATCAGCTCCTACGAGCAGTACTTC
NA | TRBJ2-2 | TRBV25-1 | NA | CASSESGTPRLFF | TGTGCCAGCAGTGAATCGGGGACGCCGCGGCTGTTTTTT
many | TRBJ1-5 | TRBV29-1 | NA | CSVGDSGSAPQHF | TGCAGCGTTGGAGACAGCGGGTCCGCGCCCCAGCATTTT
many | TRBJ2-1 | TRBV5-1 | TRBD2 | CASRFRGGWDNEQFF | TGCGCCAGCAGGTTCCGGGGGGGCTGGGACAATGAGCAGTTCTTC
many | TRBJ2-2 | TRBV6-6 | NA | CASIRGGELFF | TGTGCCAGCATTCGCGGCGGGGAGCTGTTTTTT
few | TRBJ1-5 | TRBV27 | TRBD1 | CASSLYAGQGSNQPQHF | TGTGCCAGCAGTTTATATGCGGGACAGGGGAGCAATCAGCCCCAGCATTTT